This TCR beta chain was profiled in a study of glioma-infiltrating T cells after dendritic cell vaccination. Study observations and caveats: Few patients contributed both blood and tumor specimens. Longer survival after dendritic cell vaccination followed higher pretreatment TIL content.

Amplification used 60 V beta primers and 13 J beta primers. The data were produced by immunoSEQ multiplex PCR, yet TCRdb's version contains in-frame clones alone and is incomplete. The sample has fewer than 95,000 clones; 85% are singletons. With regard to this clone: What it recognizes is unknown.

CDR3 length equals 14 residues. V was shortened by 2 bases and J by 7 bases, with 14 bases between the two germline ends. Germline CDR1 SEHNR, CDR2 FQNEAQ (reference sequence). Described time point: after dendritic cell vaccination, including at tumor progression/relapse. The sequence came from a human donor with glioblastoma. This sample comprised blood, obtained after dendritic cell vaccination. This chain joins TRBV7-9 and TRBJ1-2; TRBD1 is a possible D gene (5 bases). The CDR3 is CASSLSPGLGGYTF. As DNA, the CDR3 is TGTGCCAGCAGCTTAAGTCCAGGGCTTGGTGGCTACACCTTC.